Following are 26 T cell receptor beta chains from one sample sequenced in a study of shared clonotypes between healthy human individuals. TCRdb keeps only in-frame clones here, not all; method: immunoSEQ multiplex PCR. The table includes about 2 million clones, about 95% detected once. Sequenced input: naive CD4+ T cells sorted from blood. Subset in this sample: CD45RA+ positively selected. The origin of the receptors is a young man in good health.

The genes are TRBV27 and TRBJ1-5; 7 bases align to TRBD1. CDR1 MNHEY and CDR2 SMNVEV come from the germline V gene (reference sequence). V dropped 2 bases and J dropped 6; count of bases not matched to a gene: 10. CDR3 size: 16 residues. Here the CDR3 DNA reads TGTGCCAGCAGTTTAAAGGGGGACAGTATGGGTCAGCCCCAGCATTTT. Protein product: CASSLKGDSMGQPQHF.

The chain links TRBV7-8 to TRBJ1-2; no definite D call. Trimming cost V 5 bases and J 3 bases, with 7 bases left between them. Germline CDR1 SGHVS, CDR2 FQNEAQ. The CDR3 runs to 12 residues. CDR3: CASSPEDYGYTF. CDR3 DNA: TGTGCCAGCAGCCCAGAGGACTATGGCTACACCTTC.

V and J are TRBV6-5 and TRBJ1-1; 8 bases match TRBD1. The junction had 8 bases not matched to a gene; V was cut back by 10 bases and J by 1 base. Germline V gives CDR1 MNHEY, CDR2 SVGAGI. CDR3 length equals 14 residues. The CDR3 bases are TGTGCCACCACACTGGACAGGGAGAACACTGAAGCTTTCTTT. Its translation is CATTLDRENTEAFF.

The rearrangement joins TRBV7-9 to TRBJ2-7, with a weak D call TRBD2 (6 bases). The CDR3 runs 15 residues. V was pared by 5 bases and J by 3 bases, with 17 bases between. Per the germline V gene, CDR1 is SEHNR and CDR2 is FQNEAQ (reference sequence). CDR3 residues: CASSRLGGTFYEQYF. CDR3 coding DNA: TGTGCCAGCAGCCGGTTGGGGGGAACCTTCTACGAGCAGTACTTC.

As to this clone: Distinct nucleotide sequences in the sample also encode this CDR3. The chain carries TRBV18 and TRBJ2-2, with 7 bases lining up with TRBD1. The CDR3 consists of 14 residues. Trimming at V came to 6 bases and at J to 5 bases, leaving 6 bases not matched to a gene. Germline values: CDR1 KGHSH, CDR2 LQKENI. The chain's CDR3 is CASSPDRDTGELFF. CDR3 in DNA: TGTGCCAGCTCTCCTGACAGGGATACCGGGGAGCTGTTTTTT.

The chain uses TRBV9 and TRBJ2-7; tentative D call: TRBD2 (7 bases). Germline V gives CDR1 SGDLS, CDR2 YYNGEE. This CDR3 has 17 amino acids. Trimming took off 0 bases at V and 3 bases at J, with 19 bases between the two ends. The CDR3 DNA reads TGTGCCAGCAGCGTAGGCCCCTTGTCGGGGGGCGGCTACGAGCAGTACTTC. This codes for CASSVGPLSGGGYEQYF.

The CDR3 is CSAYSGWYTGELFF. For the CDR3, the DNA is TGCAGCGCCTATAGCGGGTGGTACACCGGGGAGCTGTTTTTT. The V call is TRBV29-1, the J call TRBJ2-2; 7 nucleotides match TRBD2. The CDR3 is made up of 14 amino acids. Trimming at V came to 7 bases and at J to 3 bases, leaving 8 bases not matched to a gene. Germline loops: CDR1 SQVTM, CDR2 ANQGSEA.

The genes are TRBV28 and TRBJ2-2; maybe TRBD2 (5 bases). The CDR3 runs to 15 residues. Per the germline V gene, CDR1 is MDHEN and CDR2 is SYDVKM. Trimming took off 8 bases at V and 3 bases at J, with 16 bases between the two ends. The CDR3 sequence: CASFESKGDTGELFF. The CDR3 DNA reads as TGTGCCAGCTTTGAGTCGAAGGGAGACACCGGGGAGCTGTTTTTT.

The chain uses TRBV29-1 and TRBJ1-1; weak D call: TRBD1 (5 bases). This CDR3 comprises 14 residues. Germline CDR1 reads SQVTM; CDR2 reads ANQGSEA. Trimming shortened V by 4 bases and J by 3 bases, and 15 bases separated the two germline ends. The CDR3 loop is CSVGETVFYTEAFF. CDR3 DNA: TGCAGCGTTGGCGAGACAGTCTTTTACACTGAAGCTTTCTTT. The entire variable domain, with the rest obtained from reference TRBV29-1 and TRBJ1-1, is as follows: SAVISQKPSRDICQRGTSLTIQCQVDSQVTMMFWYRQQPGQSLTLIATANQGSEATYESGFVIDKFPISRPNLTFSTLTVSNMSPEDSSIYLCSVGETVFYTEAFFGQGTRLTVV.

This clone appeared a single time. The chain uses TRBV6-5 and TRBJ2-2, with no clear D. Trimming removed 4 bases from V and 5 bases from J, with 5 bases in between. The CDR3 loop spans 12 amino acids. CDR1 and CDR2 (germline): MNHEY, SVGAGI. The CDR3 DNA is TGTGCCAGCAGTTTCACTACCGGGGAGCTGTTTTTT. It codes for CASSFTTGELFF.

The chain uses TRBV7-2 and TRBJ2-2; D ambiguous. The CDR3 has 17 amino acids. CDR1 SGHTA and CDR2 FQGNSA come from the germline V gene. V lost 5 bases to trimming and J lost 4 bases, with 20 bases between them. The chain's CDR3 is CASSPPRLERATGELFF. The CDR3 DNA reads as TGTGCCAGCAGCCCGCCTCGACTGGAACGCGCCACCGGGGAGCTGTTTTTT.

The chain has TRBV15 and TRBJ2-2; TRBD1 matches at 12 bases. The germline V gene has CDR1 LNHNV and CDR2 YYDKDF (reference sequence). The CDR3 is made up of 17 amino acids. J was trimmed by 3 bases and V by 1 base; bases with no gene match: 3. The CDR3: CATSRGGTGGYTGELFF. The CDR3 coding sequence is TGTGCCACCAGCAGAGGAGGGACAGGGGGCTACACCGGGGAGCTGTTTTTT.

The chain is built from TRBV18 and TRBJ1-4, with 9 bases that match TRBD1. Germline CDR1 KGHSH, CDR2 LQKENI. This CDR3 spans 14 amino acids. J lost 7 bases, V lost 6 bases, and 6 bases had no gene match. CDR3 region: CASSGQGRGEKLFF. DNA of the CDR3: TGTGCCAGCTCGGGACAGGGAAGAGGTGAAAAACTGTTTTTT.

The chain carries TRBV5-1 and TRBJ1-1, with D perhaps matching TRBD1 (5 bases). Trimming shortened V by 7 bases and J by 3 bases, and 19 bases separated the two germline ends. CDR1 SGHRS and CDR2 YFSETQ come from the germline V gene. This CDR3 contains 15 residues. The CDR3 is CASSRVVGVDTEAFF. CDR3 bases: TGCGCCAGCTCCAGAGTGGTAGGGGTTGACACTGAAGCTTTCTTT.

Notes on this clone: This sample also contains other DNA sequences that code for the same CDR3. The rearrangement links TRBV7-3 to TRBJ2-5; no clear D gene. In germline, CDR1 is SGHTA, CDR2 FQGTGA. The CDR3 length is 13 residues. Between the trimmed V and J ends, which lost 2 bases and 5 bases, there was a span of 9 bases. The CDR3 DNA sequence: TGTGCCAGCAGCTTAGGGGTGCGCGAGACCCAGTACTTC. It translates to CASSLGVRETQYF.

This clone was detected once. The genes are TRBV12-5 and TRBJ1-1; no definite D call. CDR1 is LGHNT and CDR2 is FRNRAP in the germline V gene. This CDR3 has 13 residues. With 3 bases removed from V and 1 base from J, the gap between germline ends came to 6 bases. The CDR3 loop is CASGLGKNTEAFF. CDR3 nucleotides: TGTGCTAGTGGTTTAGGGAAGAACACTGAAGCTTTCTTT.

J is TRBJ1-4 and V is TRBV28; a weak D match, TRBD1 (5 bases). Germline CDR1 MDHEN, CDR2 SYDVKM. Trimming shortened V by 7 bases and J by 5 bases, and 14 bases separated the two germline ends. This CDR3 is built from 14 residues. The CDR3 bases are TGTGCCAGCAACCCATTGGGGGGAAATGAAAAACTGTTTTTT. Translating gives CASNPLGGNEKLFF.

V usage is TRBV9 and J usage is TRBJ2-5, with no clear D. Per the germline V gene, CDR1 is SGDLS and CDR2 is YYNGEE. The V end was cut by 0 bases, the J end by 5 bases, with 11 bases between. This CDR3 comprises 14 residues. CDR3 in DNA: TGTGCCAGCAGCGTAGACCAAGGGCTCGAGACCCAGTACTTC. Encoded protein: CASSVDQGLETQYF.

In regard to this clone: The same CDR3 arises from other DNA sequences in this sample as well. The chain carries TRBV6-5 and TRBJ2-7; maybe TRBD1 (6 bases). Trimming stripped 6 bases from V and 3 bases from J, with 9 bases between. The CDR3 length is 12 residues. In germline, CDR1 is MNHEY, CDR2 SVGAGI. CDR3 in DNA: TGTGCCAGCAGCCAGGGGAGCTACGAGCAGTACTTC. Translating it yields CASSQGSYEQYF.

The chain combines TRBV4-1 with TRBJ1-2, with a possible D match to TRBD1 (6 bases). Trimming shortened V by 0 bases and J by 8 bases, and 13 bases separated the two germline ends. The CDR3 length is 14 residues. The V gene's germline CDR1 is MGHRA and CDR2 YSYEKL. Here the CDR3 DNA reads TGCGCCAGCAGCCAAGAACACAGGGTGGACGGCTACACCTTC. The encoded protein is CASSQEHRVDGYTF.

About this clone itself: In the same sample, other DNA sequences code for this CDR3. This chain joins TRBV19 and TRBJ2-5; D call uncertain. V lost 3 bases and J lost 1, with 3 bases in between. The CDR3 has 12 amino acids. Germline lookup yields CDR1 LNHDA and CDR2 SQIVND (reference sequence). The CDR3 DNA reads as TGTGCCAGTAGTATGGGCCAAGAGACCCAGTACTTC. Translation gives CASSMGQETQYF. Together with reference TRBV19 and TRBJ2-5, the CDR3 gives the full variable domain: DGGITQSPKYLFRKEGQNVTLSCEQNLNHDAMYWYRQDPGQGLRLIYYSQIVNDFQKGDIAEGYSVSREKKESFPLTVTSAQKNPTAFYLCASSMGQETQYFGPGTRLLVL.

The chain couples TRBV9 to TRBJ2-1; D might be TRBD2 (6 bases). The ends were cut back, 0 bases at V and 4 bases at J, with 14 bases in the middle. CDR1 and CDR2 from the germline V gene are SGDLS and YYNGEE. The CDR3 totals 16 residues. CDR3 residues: CASSVVGGAIYNEQFF. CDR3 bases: TGTGCCAGCAGCGTAGTTGGCGGGGCTATTTACAATGAGCAGTTCTTC.

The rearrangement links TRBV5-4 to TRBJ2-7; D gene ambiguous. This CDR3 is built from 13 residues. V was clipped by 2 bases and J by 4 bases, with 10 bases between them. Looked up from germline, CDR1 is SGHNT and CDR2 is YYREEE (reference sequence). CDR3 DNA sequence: TGTGCCAGCAGCTTAATGGTCGGATACGAGCAGTACTTC. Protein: CASSLMVGYEQYF.

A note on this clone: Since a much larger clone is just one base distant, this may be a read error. This chain's CDR3 is CASSPGGAYEQYF. The CDR3, as DNA: TGTGCCAGCAGCCCCGGGGGGGCCTACGAGCAGTACTTC. The chain couples TRBV7-9 to TRBJ2-7; 8 positions agree with TRBD2. CDR3 length: 13 amino acids. Germline CDR1 SEHNR, CDR2 FQNEAQ (reference sequence). Losses at the gene ends were 5 bases for V and 2 bases for J; bases not matched to a gene: 2.

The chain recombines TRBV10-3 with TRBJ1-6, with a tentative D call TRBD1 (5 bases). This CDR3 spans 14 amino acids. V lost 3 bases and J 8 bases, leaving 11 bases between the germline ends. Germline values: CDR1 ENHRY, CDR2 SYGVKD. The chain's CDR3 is CAISDWGVDSPLHF. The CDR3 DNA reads TGTGCCATCAGTGATTGGGGGGTGGATTCACCCCTCCACTTT.

In nucleotides, the CDR3 is TGTGCCAGCAGCCAAGATTGGGGGGGTGGGAACGAGCAGTACTTC. Translation: CASSQDWGGGNEQYF. The rearrangement joins TRBV4-2 to TRBJ2-7; 7 bases are a match to TRBD2. Looked up from germline, CDR1 is LGHNA and CDR2 is YNFKEQ. There are 15 residues in the CDR3. With 0 bases clipped from V and 5 bases from J, the junction kept 7 bases outside the gene matches.